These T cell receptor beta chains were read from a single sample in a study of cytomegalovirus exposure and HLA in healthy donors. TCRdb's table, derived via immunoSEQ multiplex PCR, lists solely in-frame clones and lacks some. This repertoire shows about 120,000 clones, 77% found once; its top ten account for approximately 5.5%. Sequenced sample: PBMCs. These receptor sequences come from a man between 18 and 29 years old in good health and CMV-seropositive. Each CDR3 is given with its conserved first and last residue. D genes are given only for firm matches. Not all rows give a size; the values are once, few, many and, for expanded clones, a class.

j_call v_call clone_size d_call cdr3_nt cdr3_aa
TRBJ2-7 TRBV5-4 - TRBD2 TGTGCCAGCAGCTCCCAGCGGGAGGTTGCCTACGAGCAGTACTTC CASSSQREVAYEQYF
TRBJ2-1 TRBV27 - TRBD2 TGTGCCAGCACAGCAGTGGCTCTAGCGGGGGGCGGGTTCAACAATGAGCAGTTCTTC CASTAVALAGGGFNNEQFF
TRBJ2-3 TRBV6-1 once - TGTGCCAGTGATGGGCAGGCGAAAAACACAGATACGCAGTATTTT CASDGQAKNTDTQYF
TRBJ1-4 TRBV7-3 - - TGTGCCAGCAGCTTAGGGTCTGGCCGGAGTAATGAAAAACTGTTTTTT CASSLGSGRSNEKLFF
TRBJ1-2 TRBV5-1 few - TGCGCCAGCAGCTTGGCCCGCAGGGATTATGGCTACACCTTC CASSLARRDYGYTF
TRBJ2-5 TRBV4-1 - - TGCGCCAGCAGCCCCCCCGACTTGAAAGAGACCCAGTACTTC CASSPPDLKETQYF
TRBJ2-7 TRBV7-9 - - TGTGCCAGCAGCGAGACTCGGAGCTCCTACGAGCAGTACTTC CASSETRSSYEQYF
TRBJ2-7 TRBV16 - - TGTGCCAGCAGCCAAAGTAGCAACTCCTACGAGCAGTACTTC CASSQSSNSYEQYF
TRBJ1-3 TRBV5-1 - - TGCGCCAGCAGCCGGGGTTGGCGCTCGAGCGCTGGAAACACCATATATTTT CASSRGWRSSAGNTIYF
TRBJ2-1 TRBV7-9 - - TGTGCCAGCAGCCGAGAGACGGGTGAGCAGTTCTTC CASSRETGEQFF
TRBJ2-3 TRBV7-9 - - TGTGCCAGCAACTCATACGTAGCTCAGAGGAGGGATACGCAGTATTTT CASNSYVAQRRDTQYF
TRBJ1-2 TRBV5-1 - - TGCGCCACCCACCCAGGGATGGGGAACTATGGCTACACCTTC CATHPGMGNYGYTF
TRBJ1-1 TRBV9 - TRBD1 TGTGCCAGCAGCGCTGGACAGGTCTTTGGAAACACTGAAGCTTTCTTT CASSAGQVFGNTEAFF
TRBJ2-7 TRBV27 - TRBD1 TGTGCCAGCAGTCTCACAGGGGGGAGGAGGGACCCCTACGAGCAGTACTTC CASSLTGGRRDPYEQYF
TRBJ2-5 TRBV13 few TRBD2 TGTGCCAGCAGCCCCCCGGGGCTAGCGGGTCAAGAGACCCAGTACTTC CASSPPGLAGQETQYF
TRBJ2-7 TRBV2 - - TGTGCCAGCACCTACTACATGAATACCTACGAGCAGTACTTC CASTYYMNTYEQYF
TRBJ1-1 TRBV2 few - TGTGCCAGCAGTGAAGCGGGTGTAGGGGGTATGAACACTGAAGCTTTCTTT CASSEAGVGGMNTEAFF
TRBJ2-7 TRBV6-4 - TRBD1 TGTGCCAGCAGTGCTTCCACTAGGGACAGCGAGCAGTACTTC CASSASTRDSEQYF
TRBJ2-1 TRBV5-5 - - TGTGCCAGCAACGGGCACGGGAGCGCGAATGAGCAGTTCTTC CASNGHGSANEQFF
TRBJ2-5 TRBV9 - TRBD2 TGTGCCAGCAGCGTAGCATGGGCTAGCGGGTATCAAGAGACCCAGTACTTC CASSVAWASGYQETQYF
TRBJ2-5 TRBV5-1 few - TGCGCCAGCAGCTTCCCTAGGGGAGGAGAGACCCAGTACTTC CASSFPRGGETQYF
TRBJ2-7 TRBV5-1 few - TGCGCCAGCAGCTCGCGGGGAGAAGGACCCTACGAGCAGTACTTC CASSSRGEGPYEQYF
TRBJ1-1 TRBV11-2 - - TGTGCCAGCAGCGGGGCGAACACTGAAGCTTTCTTT CASSGANTEAFF
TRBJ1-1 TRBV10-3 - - TGTGCCATCAGTGAGGGCGGCACTGAAGCTTTCTTT CAISEGGTEAFF
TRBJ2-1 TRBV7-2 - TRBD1 TGTGCCAGCAGCCGGGACAGGGGAGGTAATGAGCAGTTCTTC CASSRDRGGNEQFF
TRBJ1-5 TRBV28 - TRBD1 TGTGCCAGCACTTTGTACAGGGGGACCGCCAATCAGCCCCAGCATTTT CASTLYRGTANQPQHF
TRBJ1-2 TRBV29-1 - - TGCAGCGTTCCCAGGGCGAACTATGGCTACACCTTC CSVPRANYGYTF
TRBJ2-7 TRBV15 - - TGTGCCACCAGCAGAGGAGGGACAACTATTACCTACGAGCAGTACTTC CATSRGGTTITYEQYF
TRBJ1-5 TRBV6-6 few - TGTGCCAGCAGTTACTCCCGGGGACAGCCCCAGCATTTT CASSYSRGQPQHF
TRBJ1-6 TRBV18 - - TGTGCCAGCTCACCTCGGCAGGGGCCGACCTATAATTCACCCCTCCACTTT CASSPRQGPTYNSPLHF
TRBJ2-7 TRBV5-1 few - TGTGCCAGCAGCGGGCTGACTAGGGGCTCCTACGAGCAGTACTTC CASSGLTRGSYEQYF